The 13 T cell receptor beta chains in this list originate from one sample, sequenced in a study of blood T cell repertoires in COVID-19. Data came from immunoSEQ multiplex PCR; TCRdb stores just in-frame clones and leaves some out. The sample lists about 86,000 clones, approximately 88% occurring once. The material sequenced was peripheral blood. The origin of the receptors is a woman older than 75 with active or convalescent COVID-19.

This clone occurred a few times. The gene calls are TRBV3-1 (or the pseudogene TRBV3-2) and TRBJ1-3, with 7 bases matching TRBD1. Germline V gene lookup returns CDR1 LGHDT and CDR2 YNNKEL (reference sequence). V dropped 5 bases and J dropped 4; count of bases not matched to a gene: 5. The length of the CDR3 is 14 residues. This CDR3 reads CASSYRTGGNTIYF. CDR3 in DNA: TGTGCCAGCAGCTATCGGACAGGAGGAAACACCATATATTTT.

The J gene is TRBJ2-2, the V gene TRBV25-1; the match to TRBD1 covers 7 bases. Germline assignment: CDR1 MGHDK and CDR2 SYGVNS. Trimming at V came to 0 bases and at J to 2 bases, leaving 6 bases not matched to a gene. There are 17 residues in the CDR3. The CDR3 protein is CASSEYIKGANTGELFF. CDR3 bases: TGTGCCAGCAGTGAATATATTAAGGGGGCCAACACCGGGGAGCTGTTTTTT.

The chain recombines TRBV7-8 with TRBJ1-2; 9 bases align to TRBD1. The CDR3 spans 15 residues. The germline V gene has CDR1 SGHVS and CDR2 FQNEAQ. With 4 bases clipped from V and 1 base from J, the junction kept 4 bases outside the gene matches. This CDR3 is CASSSTGGHNYGYTF. In DNA form, the CDR3 reads TGTGCCAGCAGCTCCACAGGGGGCCATAACTATGGCTACACCTTC.

The chain carries TRBV4-3 and TRBJ2-3; TRBD2 agrees at 8 bases. The CDR3 is 16 amino acids. Losses at the gene ends were 3 bases for V and 2 bases for J; bases not matched to a gene: 7. Germline V gives CDR1 LGHNA, CDR2 YSLEER. DNA for the CDR3: TGCGCCAGCAGCCATGGACTAGCCAGAAACACAGATACGCAGTATTTT. It translates to CASSHGLARNTDTQYF.

The rearrangement links TRBV5-8 to TRBJ1-4, with D perhaps TRBD1 (6 bases). CDR1 is SGHTS, CDR2 YDEGEE, per germline. The CDR3 length is 14 residues. Trimming took 2 bases from V and 7 from J, leaving 12 bases between them. The CDR3 region is CASSFRGATEKLFF. CDR3 nucleotide sequence: TGTGCCAGCAGCTTCAGGGGTGCAACTGAAAAACTGTTTTTT. Full variable domain (outside the CDR3, taken from reference TRBV5-8 and TRBJ1-4): EAGVTQSPTHLIKTRGQQATLRCSPISGHTSVYWYQQALGLGLQFLLWYDEGEERNRGNFPPRFSGRQFPNYSSELNVNALELEDSALYLCASSFRGATEKLFFGSGTQLSVL.

The V and J genes are TRBV7-9 and TRBJ1-6; 7 nucleotides line up with TRBD1. This CDR3 is built from 14 residues. Unmatched junction bases numbered 4, after V lost 5 bases and J lost 6 bases. CDR1 and CDR2 (germline): SEHNR, FQNEAQ (reference sequence). The CDR3 coding sequence is TGTGCCAGCAGCCGGGACAGCACTAATTCACCCCTCCACTTT. Amino acids: CASSRDSTNSPLHF.

This chain uses TRBV3-1 (or the pseudogene TRBV3-2) with TRBJ2-1, with a possible D match to TRBD1 (6 bases). This CDR3 comprises 11 residues. Germline V gene data show CDR1 as LGHDT and CDR2 as YNNKEL (reference sequence). Trimming pared 5 bases from V and 12 bases from J, leaving 11 bases between. This chain's CDR3 is CASSVQGVQFF. DNA for the CDR3: TGTGCCAGCAGCGTACAGGGCGTGCAGTTCTTC.

The chain links TRBV10-1 to TRBJ1-4, with TRBD1 matching over 9 bases. Per the germline V gene, CDR1 is WNHNN and CDR2 is SYGVQD (reference sequence). After removal of 8 bases from V and 7 bases from J, the junction contained 8 bases not matched to a gene. The CDR3 has 14 amino acids. CDR3: CASGEDRGVEKLFF. The CDR3 DNA sequence: TGCGCCAGCGGGGAGGACAGGGGTGTTGAAAAACTGTTTTTT.

The rearrangement uses TRBV6-5 and TRBJ2-7; 8 bases map to TRBD1. The CDR3 has 14 residues. Germline V gives CDR1 MNHEY, CDR2 SVGAGI. Trimming removed 7 bases from V and 1 base from J; junction bases left unmatched: 6. CDR3 nucleotides: TGTGCCAGCAATCCTCAGGGGGCGTCCTACGAGCAGTACTTC. As protein: CASNPQGASYEQYF.

This clone came up a few times. V is TRBV19 and J is TRBJ1-6; TRBD1 matches at 8 bases. This CDR3 spans 17 amino acids. Germline V gene lookup returns CDR1 LNHDA and CDR2 SQIVND (reference sequence). After removal of 10 bases from V and 0 bases from J, the junction contained 11 bases not matched to a gene. CDR3 sequence: CATQKGQGSSYNSPLHF. The CDR3 coding sequence is TGTGCCACGCAGAAAGGACAGGGAAGCTCCTATAATTCACCCCTCCACTTT. Based on the CDR3 plus reference TRBV19 and TRBJ1-6, the full variable domain is DGGITQSPKYLFRKEGQNVTLSCEQNLNHDAMYWYRQDPGQGLRLIYYSQIVNDFQKGDIAEGYSVSREKKESFPLTVTSAQKNPTAFYLCATQKGQGSSYNSPLHFGNGTRLTVT.

The chain is built from TRBV5-1 and TRBJ2-2, with 7 bases matching TRBD1. V lost 4 bases, J lost 1 base, and 10 bases stayed unmatched. Germline CDR1 reads SGHRS; CDR2 reads YFSETQ. This CDR3 comprises 17 residues. This CDR3 reads CASSRVPGQLNTGELFF. The CDR3 DNA sequence: TGCGCCAGCAGCCGTGTGCCGGGACAGTTGAACACCGGGGAGCTGTTTTTT.

The V and J genes are TRBV6-2 or TRBV6-3 and TRBJ1-2; the D is unclear. The CDR3 contains 15 residues. From germline, CDR1 is MNHEY and CDR2 SVGEGT. V was pared by 1 base and J by 5 bases, with 14 bases between. The CDR3 region has the DNA TGTGCCAGCAGTTACTTGGGCAGATCCGGATATGGCTACACCTTC. Translation: CASSYLGRSGYGYTF.

The chain combines TRBV18 with TRBJ2-7, with D perhaps matching TRBD2 (6 bases). CDR3 length: 12 residues. V lost 3 bases and J lost 6, with 9 bases in between. The V gene's germline CDR1 is KGHSH and CDR2 LQKENI. The CDR3 bases are TGTGCCAGCTCACCCGGGGAGGTCGAGCAGTACTTC. It encodes CASSPGEVEQYF.